The TCR beta chain under discussion was sequenced for a study of T cells in Graves' hyperthyroidism and ophthalmopathy. General study results and limits: Onset of ophthalmopathy came a median approximately 6.8 months after the model predicted it.

RNA transcripts yielded amplified TCR beta CDR3 regions. HTBI primers were employed in a first-round RT-PCR of the TCR CDR3. TCRdb re-analysed the multiplex PCR reads in MiXCR, keeping a single row per CDR3 protein. The sample holds more than 500,000 distinct CDR3 sequences; about 45% are singletons and the top ten take 15% to 20%. Based on clinical symptoms, serum thyroxine and TRAb, thyroid ultrasound and orbital computed tomography, diagnoses were reached. A note on this clonotype: Its specificity is not known.

The CDR3 spans 14 residues. The V segment lost 0 bases and the J segment 6 bases; nucleotides outside the gene matches: 4. From germline, CDR1 is DFQATT and CDR2 SNEGSKA (reference sequence). The V call is TRBV20-1, the J call TRBJ2-5, with 10 nucleotides matching TRBD2. The sample consisted of peripheral blood or thyroid tissue (not recorded which). This receptor was obtained from an adult woman with Graves' disease, either hyperthyroidism or ophthalmopathy (not recorded which). CDR3 sequence: CSARDPSGSQTQYF. CDR3 nucleotide sequence: TGCAGTGCTAGAGATCCTAGCGGGAGCCAGACCCAGTACTTC.